The 2 T cell receptor beta chains below come from one sample, sequenced in a study of CD8+ T cells in alopecia areata. cDNA serving as the sequencing template came from extracted, reverse transcribed RNA. This table comes from immunoSEQ multiplex PCR, and its TCRdb copy is limited to in-frame clones, with some not included. This table holds 150,000 to 200,000 clones, about 67% found once. The sample in question was CD8+ T cells sorted from blood, obtained at week 0. The receptors come from a human donor with alopecia areata.

This clone was observed a handful of times. The gene calls are TRBV7-9 and TRBJ2-5; D uncertain. Germline V gene lookup returns CDR1 SEHNR and CDR2 FQNEAQ (reference sequence). V lost 2 bases to trimming and J lost 2 bases, with 15 bases between them. This CDR3 spans 16 amino acids. In DNA, the CDR3 is TGTGCCAGCAGCTTACCTAGGACGGCGCCACAAGAGACCCAGTACTTC. Its translation is CASSLPRTAPQETQYF.

The chain has TRBV6-5 and TRBJ2-1, with D possibly being TRBD1 (5 bases). Germline V gene sequence: CDR1 MNHEY, CDR2 SVGAGI. V lost 5 bases and J 3 bases, leaving 8 bases between the germline ends. This CDR3 is built from 13 residues. This chain's CDR3 is CASSTGHYNEQFF. The CDR3 DNA is TGTGCCAGCAGTACCGGACACTACAATGAGCAGTTCTTC.